Listed below are T cell receptor beta chains from one sample, sequenced in a study of blood T cell repertoires in COVID-19. The data were produced by immunoSEQ multiplex PCR, yet TCRdb's version contains in-frame clones alone and is incomplete. Here the sample spans around 700,000 clones, 90% being singletons. Sequencing was performed on peripheral blood. The receptors were gathered from a woman aged 18-35 years with acute or convalescent COVID-19. CDR3s include the opening cysteine and the closing phenylalanine or tryptophan. The D gene is left open where the match is weak. Not every row has a clone size; where given, it reads once, few, many or a size class.

clone_size | j_call | d_call | v_call | cdr3_nt | cdr3_aa
. | TRBJ2-5 | . | TRBV3-1/TRBV3-2 | TGTGCCAGCAGCCCAGGACTAAAAGAGACCCAGTACTTC | CASSPGLKETQYF
. | TRBJ2-7 | . | TRBV9 | TGTGCCAGCAGCGTAAGTACAGGGACCTACGAGCAGTACTTC | CASSVSTGTYEQYF
. | TRBJ2-1 | TRBD2 | TRBV7-2 | TGTGCCAGCAGCTTATCGGGACTAGCGAACTACAATGAGCAGTTCTTC | CASSLSGLANYNEQFF
. | TRBJ2-1 | . | TRBV2 | TGTGCCAGCAGTGGTCCTCAGGGCCCCTACAATGAGCAGTTCTTC | CASSGPQGPYNEQFF
. | TRBJ1-1 | . | TRBV4-1 | TGCGCCAGCAGCCAACAGTTTATGAACACTGAAGCTTTCTTT | CASSQQFMNTEAFF
. | TRBJ2-1 | TRBD1 | TRBV29-1 | TGCAGCGTTGGTGACAGGGATGTATCCTACAATGAGCAGTTCTTC | CSVGDRDVSYNEQFF
. | TRBJ1-2 | TRBD1 | TRBV7-9 | TGTGCCAGCAGCTTAGGTACAGGGGATAACTATGGCTACACCTTC | CASSLGTGDNYGYTF
once | TRBJ1-2 | . | TRBV23-1 | TGCGCCAGCAGTCAAGCCGAAGCGGCAGGTTATAACTATGGCTACACCTTC | CASSQAEAAGYNYGYTF
. | TRBJ1-5 | . | TRBV6-4 | TGTGCAAGCACAGGTAATCAGCCCCAGCATTTT | CASTGNQPQHF
. | TRBJ1-3 | . | TRBV4-3 | TGCGCCAGCAGCCCCAGGGGTCCGATAGTCCACTCTGGAAACACCATATATTTT | CASSPRGPIVHSGNTIYF
. | TRBJ2-7 | TRBD1 | TRBV30 | TGTGCCTGGAGTGGGGACAGGGGCCACGAGCAGTACTTC | CAWSGDRGHEQYF
. | TRBJ1-3 | TRBD1 | TRBV6-5 | TGTTCCGGACAGGCCGGAAACACCATATATTTT | CSGQAGNTIYF
. | TRBJ1-2 | TRBD1 | TRBV6-5 | TGTGCCAGCAGTTACCACGGACAGGAGACCTATGGCTACACCTTC | CASSYHGQETYGYTF
. | TRBJ2-7 | TRBD1 | TRBV27 | TGTGCCAGCAGGTCTGACCGGGACAGAAACTACGAGCAGTACTTC | CASRSDRDRNYEQYF
. | TRBJ1-1 | TRBD1 | TRBV29-1 | TGCAGCGGCGAAAACAGGGGCTGGGGCACTGAAGCTTTCTTT | CSGENRGWGTEAFF
. | TRBJ1-4 | . | TRBV5-6 | TGTGCCAGCAGCTCTGTCAGGAGGAGACCTAATGAAAAACTGTTTTTT | CASSSVRRRPNEKLFF
. | TRBJ1-1 | . | TRBV29-1 | TGCAGCGGTAAGAGGGCAGTGAACACTGAAGCTTTCTTT | CSGKRAVNTEAFF
. | TRBJ2-5 | . | TRBV12-3/TRBV12-4 | TGTGCCAGCAGTTTCGTCTACCAAGAGACCCAGTACTTC | CASSFVYQETQYF
. | TRBJ1-2 | . | TRBV29-1 | TGCAGCGCTTTAAGACCCACCGGCAGGGATGGCTACACCTTC | CSALRPTGRDGYTF
. | TRBJ1-6 | . | TRBV2 | TGTGCCCGCAGTGAACAGGACAGTTCTTCACCCCTCCACTTT | CARSEQDSSSPLHF
. | TRBJ1-5 | . | TRBV7-2 | TGTGCCAGCAGCTTAGAGCGGTCCCAGCCCCAGCATTTT | CASSLERSQPQHF
. | TRBJ1-1 | . | TRBV5-4 | TGTGCCAGCAGCTTGTGGAACAGGGACCTCACTGAAGCTTTCTTT | CASSLWNRDLTEAFF
. | TRBJ2-3 | TRBD1 | TRBV14 | TGTGCCAGCAGCCAGCAATGGGTAGGGGGCCGTTCGAGCACAGATACGCAGTATTTT | CASSQQWVGGRSSTDTQYF
. | TRBJ1-1 | . | TRBV7-6 | TGTGCCAGCAAGGAGGGCGACACTGAAGCTTTCTTT | CASKEGDTEAFF
. | TRBJ1-1 | TRBD1 | TRBV9 | TGTGCCAGCAGCGGGACAGGGGCGGGCACTGAAGCTTTCTTT | CASSGTGAGTEAFF
. | TRBJ2-1 | . | TRBV27 | TGTGCCAGCAGTTTAGCCGAGTGGAGGGAGCAGTTCTTC | CASSLAEWREQFF